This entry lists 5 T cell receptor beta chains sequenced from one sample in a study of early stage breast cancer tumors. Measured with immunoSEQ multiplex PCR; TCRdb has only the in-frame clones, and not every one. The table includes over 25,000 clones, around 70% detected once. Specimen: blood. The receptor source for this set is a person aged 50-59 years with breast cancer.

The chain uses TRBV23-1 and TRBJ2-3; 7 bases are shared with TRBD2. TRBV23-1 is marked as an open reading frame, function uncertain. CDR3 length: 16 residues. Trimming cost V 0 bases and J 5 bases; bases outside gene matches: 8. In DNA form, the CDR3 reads TGCGCCAGCAGTCAATCGGGGAGGGGAAGAAGAGATACGCAGTATTTT. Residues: CASSQSGRGRRDTQYF.

Here the CDR3 reads CSAPREGYGYTF. CDR3 in DNA: TGCAGCGCCCCTAGGGAGGGCTATGGCTACACCTTC. The chain has TRBV29-1 and TRBJ1-2, with unresolved D. The germline V gene has CDR1 SQVTM and CDR2 ANQGSEA. This CDR3 has 12 amino acids. The germline V and J ends were trimmed by 7 bases and 4 bases, with 13 bases remaining between them. Complete variable domain (other parts from reference TRBV29-1 and TRBJ1-2): SAVISQKPSRDICQRGTSLTIQCQVDSQVTMMFWYRQQPGQSLTLIATANQGSEATYESGFVIDKFPISRPNLTFSTLTVSNMSPEDSSIYLCSAPREGYGYTFGSGTRLTVV.

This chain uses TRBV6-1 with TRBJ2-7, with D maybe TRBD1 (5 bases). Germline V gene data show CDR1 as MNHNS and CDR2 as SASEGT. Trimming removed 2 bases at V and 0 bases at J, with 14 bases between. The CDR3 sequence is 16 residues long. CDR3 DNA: TGTGCCAGCAGTGAACTTAGAACAGGCAACTCCTACGAGCAGTACTTC. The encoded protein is CASSELRTGNSYEQYF.

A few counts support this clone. CDR3 in DNA: TGTGCCAGCAGCCCGGACATATATACCGGGGAGCTGTTTTTT. As protein: CASSPDIYTGELFF. The rearrangement links TRBV6-6 to TRBJ2-2; D might be TRBD1 (5 bases). This CDR3 comprises 14 residues. Trimming took 6 bases from V and 5 from J, leaving 13 bases between them. Looked up from germline, CDR1 is MNHNY and CDR2 is SVGAGI (reference sequence).

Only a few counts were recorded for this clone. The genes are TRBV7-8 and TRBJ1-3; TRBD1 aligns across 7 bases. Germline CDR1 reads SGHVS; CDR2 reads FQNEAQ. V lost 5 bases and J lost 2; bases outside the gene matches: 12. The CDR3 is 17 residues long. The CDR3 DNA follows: TGTGCCAGCAGCCCCCCCCCGGGACAGCGTCCTGGAAACACCATATATTTT. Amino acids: CASSPPPGQRPGNTIYF.